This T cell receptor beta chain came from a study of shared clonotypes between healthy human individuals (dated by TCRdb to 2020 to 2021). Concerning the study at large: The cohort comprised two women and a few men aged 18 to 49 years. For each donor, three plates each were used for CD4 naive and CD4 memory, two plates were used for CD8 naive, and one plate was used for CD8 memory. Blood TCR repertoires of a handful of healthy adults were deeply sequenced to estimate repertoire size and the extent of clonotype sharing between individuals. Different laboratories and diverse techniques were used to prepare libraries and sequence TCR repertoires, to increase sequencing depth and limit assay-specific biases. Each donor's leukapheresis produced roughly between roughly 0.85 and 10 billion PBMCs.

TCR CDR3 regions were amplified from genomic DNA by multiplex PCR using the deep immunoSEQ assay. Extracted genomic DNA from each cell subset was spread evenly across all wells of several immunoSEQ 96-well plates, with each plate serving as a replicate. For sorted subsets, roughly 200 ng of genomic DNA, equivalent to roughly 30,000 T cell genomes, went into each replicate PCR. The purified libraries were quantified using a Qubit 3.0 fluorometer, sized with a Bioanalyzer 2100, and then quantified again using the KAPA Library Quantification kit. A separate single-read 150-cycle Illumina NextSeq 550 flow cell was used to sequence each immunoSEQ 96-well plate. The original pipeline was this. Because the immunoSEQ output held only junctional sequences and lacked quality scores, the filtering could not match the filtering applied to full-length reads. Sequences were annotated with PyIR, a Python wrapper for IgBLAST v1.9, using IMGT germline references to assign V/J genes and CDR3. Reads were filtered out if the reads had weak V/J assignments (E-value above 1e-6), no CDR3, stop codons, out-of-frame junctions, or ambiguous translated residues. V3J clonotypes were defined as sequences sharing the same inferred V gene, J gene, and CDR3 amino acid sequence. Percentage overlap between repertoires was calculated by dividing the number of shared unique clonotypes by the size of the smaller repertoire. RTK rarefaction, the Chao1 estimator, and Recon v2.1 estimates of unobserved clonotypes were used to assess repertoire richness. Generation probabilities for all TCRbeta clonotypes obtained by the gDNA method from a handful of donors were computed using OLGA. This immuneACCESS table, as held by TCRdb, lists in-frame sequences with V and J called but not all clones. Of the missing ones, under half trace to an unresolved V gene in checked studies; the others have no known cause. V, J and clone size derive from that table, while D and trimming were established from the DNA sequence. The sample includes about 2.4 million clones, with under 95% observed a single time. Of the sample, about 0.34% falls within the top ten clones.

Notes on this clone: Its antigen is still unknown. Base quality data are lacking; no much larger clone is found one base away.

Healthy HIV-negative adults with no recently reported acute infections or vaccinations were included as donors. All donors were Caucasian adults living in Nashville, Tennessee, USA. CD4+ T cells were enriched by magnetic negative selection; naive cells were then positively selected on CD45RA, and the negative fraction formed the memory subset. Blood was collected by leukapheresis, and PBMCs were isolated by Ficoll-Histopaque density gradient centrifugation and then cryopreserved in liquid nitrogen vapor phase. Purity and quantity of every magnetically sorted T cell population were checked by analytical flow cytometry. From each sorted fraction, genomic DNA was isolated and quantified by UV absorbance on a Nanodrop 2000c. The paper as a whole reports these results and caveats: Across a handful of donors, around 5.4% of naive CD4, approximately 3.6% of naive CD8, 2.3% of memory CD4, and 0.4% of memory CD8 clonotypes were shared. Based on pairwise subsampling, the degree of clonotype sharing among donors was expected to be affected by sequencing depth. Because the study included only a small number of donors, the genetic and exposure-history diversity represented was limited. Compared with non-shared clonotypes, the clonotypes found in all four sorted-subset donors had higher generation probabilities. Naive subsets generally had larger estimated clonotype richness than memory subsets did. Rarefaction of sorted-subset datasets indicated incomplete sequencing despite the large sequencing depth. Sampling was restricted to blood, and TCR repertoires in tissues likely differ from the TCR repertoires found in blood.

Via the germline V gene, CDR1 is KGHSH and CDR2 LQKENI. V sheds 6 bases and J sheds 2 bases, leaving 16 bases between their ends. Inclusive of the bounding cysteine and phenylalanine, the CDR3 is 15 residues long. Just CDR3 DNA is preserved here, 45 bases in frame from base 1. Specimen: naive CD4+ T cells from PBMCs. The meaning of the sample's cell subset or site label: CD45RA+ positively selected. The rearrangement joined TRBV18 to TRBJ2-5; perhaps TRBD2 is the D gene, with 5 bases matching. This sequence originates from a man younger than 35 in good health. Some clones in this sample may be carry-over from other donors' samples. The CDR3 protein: CASSASGVIQETQYF. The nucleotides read TGTGCCAGCTCGGCCAGCGGAGTGATTCAAGAGACCCAGTACTTC.